The source of this T cell receptor beta chain is a study of T cells in Graves' hyperthyroidism and ophthalmopathy. CDR1 is LGHNA, CDR2 YSLEER, per germline. CDR3 length equals 16 residues. V lost 0 bases and J 0 bases, leaving 9 bases between the germline ends. TCR beta CDR3 regions were amplified from RNA. First-round RT-PCR with HTBI primers amplified the TCR CDR3 region. From the multiplex PCR reads, TCRdb called clonotypes with MiXCR, one entry per CDR3 protein. The sample gives 300,000 to 450,000 distinct CDR3 sequences, around 13% of which show up once; roughly 9.2% is in the top ten. The clonotype originates from a young woman with Graves' hyperthyroidism. J is TRBJ2-1 and V is TRBV4-3; D unresolved. What was sequenced was blood. The CDR3 region is CASSQEGPGSYNEQFF. DNA of the CDR3: TGCGCCAGCAGCCAAGAAGGTCCAGGCTCCTACAATGAGCAGTTCTTC.